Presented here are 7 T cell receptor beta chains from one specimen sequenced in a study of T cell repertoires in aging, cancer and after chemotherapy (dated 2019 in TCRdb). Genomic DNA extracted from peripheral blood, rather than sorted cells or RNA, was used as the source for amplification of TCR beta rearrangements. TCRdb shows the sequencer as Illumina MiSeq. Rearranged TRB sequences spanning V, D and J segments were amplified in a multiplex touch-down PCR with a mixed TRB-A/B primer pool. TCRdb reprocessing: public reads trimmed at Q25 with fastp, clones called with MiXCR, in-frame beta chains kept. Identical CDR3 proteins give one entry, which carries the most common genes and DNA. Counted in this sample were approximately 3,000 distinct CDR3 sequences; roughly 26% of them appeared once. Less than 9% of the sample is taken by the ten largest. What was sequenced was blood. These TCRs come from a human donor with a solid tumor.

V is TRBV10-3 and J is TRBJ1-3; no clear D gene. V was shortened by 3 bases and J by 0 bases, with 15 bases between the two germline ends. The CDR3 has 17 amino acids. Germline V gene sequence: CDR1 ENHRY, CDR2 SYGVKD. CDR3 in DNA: TGTGCCATCAGTGATTTGATCCAAGTTGGCTCTGGAAACACCATATATTTT. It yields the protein CAISDLIQVGSGNTIYF.

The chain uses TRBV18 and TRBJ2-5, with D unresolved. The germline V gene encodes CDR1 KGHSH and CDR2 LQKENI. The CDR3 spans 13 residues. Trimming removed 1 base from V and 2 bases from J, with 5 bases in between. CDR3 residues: CASSPQEQETQYF. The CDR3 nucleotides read TGTGCCAGCTCACCACAAGAGCAAGAGACCCAGTACTTC.

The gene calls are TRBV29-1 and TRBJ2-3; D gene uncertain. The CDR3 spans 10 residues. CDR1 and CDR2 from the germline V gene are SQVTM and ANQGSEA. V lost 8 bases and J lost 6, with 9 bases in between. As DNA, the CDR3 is TGCAGCTTTAGGGCGGATACGCAGTATTTT. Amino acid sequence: CSFRADTQYF.

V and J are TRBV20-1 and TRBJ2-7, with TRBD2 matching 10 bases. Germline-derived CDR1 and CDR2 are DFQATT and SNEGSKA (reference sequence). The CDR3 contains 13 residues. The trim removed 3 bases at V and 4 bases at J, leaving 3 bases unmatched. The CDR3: CSASTSGKYEQYF. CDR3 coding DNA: TGCAGTGCTAGTACTAGCGGGAAATACGAGCAGTACTTC.

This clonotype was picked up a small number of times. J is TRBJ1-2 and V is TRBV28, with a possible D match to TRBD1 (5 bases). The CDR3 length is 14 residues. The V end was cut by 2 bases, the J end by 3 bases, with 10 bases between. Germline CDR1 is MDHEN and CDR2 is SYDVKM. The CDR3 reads CASSLPGWDYGYTF. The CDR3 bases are TGTGCCAGCAGTTTACCAGGGTGGGACTATGGCTACACCTTC.

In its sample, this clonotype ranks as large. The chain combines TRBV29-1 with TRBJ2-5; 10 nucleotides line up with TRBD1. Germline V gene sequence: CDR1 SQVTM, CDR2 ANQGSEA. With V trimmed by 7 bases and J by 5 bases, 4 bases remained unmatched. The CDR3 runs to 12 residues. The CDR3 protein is CSAGGQGETQYF. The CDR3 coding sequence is TGCAGCGCGGGGGGACAGGGGGAGACCCAGTACTTC.

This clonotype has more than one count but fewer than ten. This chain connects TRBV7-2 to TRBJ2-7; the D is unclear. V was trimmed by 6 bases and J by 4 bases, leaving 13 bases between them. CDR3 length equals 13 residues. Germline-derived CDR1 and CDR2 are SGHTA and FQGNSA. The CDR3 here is CASRTGPKYEQYF. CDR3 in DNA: TGTGCCAGCAGAACGGGTCCTAAATACGAGCAGTACTTC. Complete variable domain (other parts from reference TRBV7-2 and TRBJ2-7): GAGVSQSPSNKVTEKGKDVELRCDPISGHTALYWYRQSLGQGLEFLIYFQGNSAPDKSGLPSDRFSAERTGGSVSTLTIQRTQQEDSAVYLCASRTGPKYEQYFGPGTRLTVT.